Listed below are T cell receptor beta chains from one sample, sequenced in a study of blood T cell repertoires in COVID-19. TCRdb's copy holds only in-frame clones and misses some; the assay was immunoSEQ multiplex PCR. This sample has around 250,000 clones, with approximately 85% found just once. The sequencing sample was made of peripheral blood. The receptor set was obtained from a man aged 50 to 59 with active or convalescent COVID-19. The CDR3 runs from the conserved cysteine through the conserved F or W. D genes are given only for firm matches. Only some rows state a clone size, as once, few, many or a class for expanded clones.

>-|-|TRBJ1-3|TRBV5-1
TGCGCCAGCAGCTTGGTTTACGGGGCTGGAAACACCATATATTTT
CASSLVYGAGNTIYF
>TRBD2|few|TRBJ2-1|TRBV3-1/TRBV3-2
TGTGCCAGCAGCCAGGGGGGTAGCGGGAGTAGCACTGAGCAGTTCTTC
CASSQGGSGSSTEQFF
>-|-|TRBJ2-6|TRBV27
TGTGCCAGCAGTTTATACGGGGTGGGCAATCCTGGGGCCAACGTCCTGACTTTC
CASSLYGVGNPGANVLTF
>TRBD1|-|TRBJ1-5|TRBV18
TGTGCCAGCTCAGACACGGCAGGGGGCAGCAATCAGCCCCAGCATTTT
CASSDTAGGSNQPQHF
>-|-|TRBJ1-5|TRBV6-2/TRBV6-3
TGTGCCAGCAGCCCTCGGGGGGAGGGACGGCATCAGCCCCAGCATTTT
CASSPRGEGRHQPQHF
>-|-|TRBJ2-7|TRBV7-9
TGTGCCAGCAGCGCCACTCCAATCGGGTTGACCTACGAGCAGTACTTC
CASSATPIGLTYEQYF
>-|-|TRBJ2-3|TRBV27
TGTGCCAGCAGTTGGGCAGCTAGCACAGATACGCAGTATTTT
CASSWAASTDTQYF
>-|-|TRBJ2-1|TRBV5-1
TGCGCCAGCAGCTTGATGCCGATGGAGAACAATGAGCAGTTCTTC
CASSLMPMENNEQFF
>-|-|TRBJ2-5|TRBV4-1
TGCGCCAGCAGCCAAGAGGTACAGGGGAAGCGAGGGAGGCGAGAGACCCAGTACTTC
CASSQEVQGKRGRRETQYF
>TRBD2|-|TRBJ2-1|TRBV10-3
TGTGCCATCAGCCAGGGACTAGCGGATATTGAGCAGTTCTTC
CAISQGLADIEQFF
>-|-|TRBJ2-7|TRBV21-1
TGTGCCAGCAGCCCCCTGGGGGGACGGAGGAGAGTACACGAGCAGTACTTC
CASSPLGGRRRVHEQYF
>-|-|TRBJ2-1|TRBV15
TGTGCCACCAGCAGAGGGGGAGCCCGAGGCTACAATGAGCAGTTCTTC
CATSRGGARGYNEQFF
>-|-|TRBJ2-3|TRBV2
TGTGCCAGCAGTGAACAGATAAGCACAGATACGCAGTATTTT
CASSEQISTDTQYF
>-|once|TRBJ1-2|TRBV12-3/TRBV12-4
TGTGCCAGCAGTTTACGGCGGGATGGCTACACCTTC
CASSLRRDGYTF
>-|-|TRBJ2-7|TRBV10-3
TGTGCCATCAGTGAAGCCCCCCCCTACGAGCAGTACTTC
CAISEAPPYEQYF
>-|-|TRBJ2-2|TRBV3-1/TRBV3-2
TGTGCCAGCAGCCTCATGACTAGTGGCTCCGGGGAGCTGTTTTTT
CASSLMTSGSGELFF
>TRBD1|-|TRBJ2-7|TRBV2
TGTGCCATGGGACAGGGGGGAGCTAGGGACTCCTACGAGCAGTACTTC
CAMGQGGARDSYEQYF
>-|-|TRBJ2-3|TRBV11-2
TGTGCCAGCGGTAGCCGGGGTTCCACAGATACGCAGTATTTT
CASGSRGSTDTQYF
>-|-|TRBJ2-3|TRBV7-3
TGTGCCAGCAGCTCCCGAGGGCGGGAAGGAGATACGCAGTATTTT
CASSSRGREGDTQYF
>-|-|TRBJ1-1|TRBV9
TGTGCCAGCAGCGTGGGTACCGCCGGGGGAGCTTTCTTT
CASSVGTAGGAFF
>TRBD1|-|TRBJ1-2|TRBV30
TGTGCCTGGACTTTCGACAGGGACTATGGCTACACCTTC
CAWTFDRDYGYTF
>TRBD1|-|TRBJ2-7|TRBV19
TGTGCCAGTAACGCTGGACAGGGCGTCTCCTACGAGCAGTACTTC
CASNAGQGVSYEQYF
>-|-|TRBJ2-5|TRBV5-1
TGCGCCAGCAGCTTGGGTGGTTCCGGAGAGACCCAGTACTTC
CASSLGGSGETQYF
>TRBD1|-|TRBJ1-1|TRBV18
TGTGCCAGCTCACCGGGGCTTCAGGACAGGGGCACTGAAGCTTTCTTT
CASSPGLQDRGTEAFF
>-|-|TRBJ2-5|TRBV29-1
TGCAGCGTTGACGTTCCAGCTGGTAAGCGGGCCGAAGAGACCCAGTACTTC
CSVDVPAGKRAEETQYF
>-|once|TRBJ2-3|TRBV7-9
TGTGCCAGCAGCTCGGTGGGTCCAGGGACTCCTGATACGCAGTATTTT
CASSSVGPGTPDTQYF
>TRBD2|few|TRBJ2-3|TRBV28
TGTGCCAGCAGTGAAGCGGGAGCATCAGATACGCAGTATTTT
CASSEAGASDTQYF
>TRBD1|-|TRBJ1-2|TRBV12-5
TGTGCTAGTGCCCCCCATGGACAGGGGGCAGTAGACTATGGCTACACCTTC
CASAPHGQGAVDYGYTF
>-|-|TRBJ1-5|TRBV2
TGTGCCAGCAGTGGAAACGGGGGAAGGCAGCCCCAGCATTTT
CASSGNGGRQPQHF
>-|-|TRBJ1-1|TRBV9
TGTGCCAGCAGCGTGACCGGGACAACCAATGAAGCTTTCTTT
CASSVTGTTNEAFF
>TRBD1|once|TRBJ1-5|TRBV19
TGTGCCAGTAGTGGAGGACAGGGAAGAGGCAATCAGCCCCAGCATTTT
CASSGGQGRGNQPQHF
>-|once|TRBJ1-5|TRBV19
TGTGCCAGTAGCCAGGGGATTAGGAATCAGCCCCAGCATTTT
CASSQGIRNQPQHF